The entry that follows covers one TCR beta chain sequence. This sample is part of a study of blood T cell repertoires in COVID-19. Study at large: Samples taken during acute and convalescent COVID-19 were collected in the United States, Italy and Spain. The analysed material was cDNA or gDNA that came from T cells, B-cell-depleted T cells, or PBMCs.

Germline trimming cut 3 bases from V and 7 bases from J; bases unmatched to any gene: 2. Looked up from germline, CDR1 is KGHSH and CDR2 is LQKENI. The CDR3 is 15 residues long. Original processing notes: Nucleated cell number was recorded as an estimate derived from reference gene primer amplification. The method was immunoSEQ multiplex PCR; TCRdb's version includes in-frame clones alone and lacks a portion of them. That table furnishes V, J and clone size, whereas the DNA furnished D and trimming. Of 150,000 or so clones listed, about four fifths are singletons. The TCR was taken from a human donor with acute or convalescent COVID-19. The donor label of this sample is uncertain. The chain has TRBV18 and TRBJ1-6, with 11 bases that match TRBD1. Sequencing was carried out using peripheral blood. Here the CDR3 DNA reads TGTGCCAGCTCACCTCGGGACAGGGGGAATTCACCCCTCCACTTT. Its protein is CASSPRDRGNSPLHF. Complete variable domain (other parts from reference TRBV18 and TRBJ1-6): NAGVMQNPRHLVRRRGQEARLRCSPMKGHSHVYWYRQLPEEGLKFMVYLQKENIIDESGMPKERFSAEFPKEGPSILRIQQVVRGDSAAYFCASSPRDRGNSPLHFGNGTRLTVT.